Following are 4 T cell receptor beta chains from one sample sequenced in a study of T cell responses to AZD1222 COVID-19 vaccine. TCRdb keeps only in-frame clones here, not all; method: immunoSEQ multiplex PCR. The sample lists 100,000 to 150,000 clones; about 90% were seen once. This material consisted of peripheral blood, taken on day 0 of AZD1222 vaccination. The receptors here all came from an adult in good health.

The chain combines TRBV4-1 with TRBJ2-1, with 8 bases lining up with TRBD2. This CDR3 is built from 17 residues. V dropped 0 bases and J dropped 5; count of bases not matched to a gene: 9. The germline CDR1 and CDR2 sequences are MGHRA and YSYEKL. CDR3: CASSQDHRGLVHNEQFF. Here the CDR3 DNA reads TGCGCCAGCAGCCAAGATCATCGGGGACTAGTTCACAATGAGCAGTTCTTC.

The gene calls are TRBV11-2 and TRBJ2-2; D may be TRBD2 (5 bases). Germline CDR1 is SGHAT and CDR2 is FQNNGV. The CDR3 is 15 residues long. V lost 2 bases, J lost 4 bases, and 11 bases lay in between. Here the CDR3 DNA reads TGTGCCAGCAGCTTAACGGCTAGCCCCACCGGGGAGCTGTTTTTT. As protein: CASSLTASPTGELFF.

The rearrangement joins TRBV6-5 to TRBJ2-3; D is tentatively TRBD1 or TRBD2 (5 bases each). CDR1 MNHEY and CDR2 SVGAGI come from the germline V gene. Trimming took off 0 bases at V and 0 bases at J, with 7 bases between the two ends. The CDR3 contains 15 residues. CDR3 sequence (DNA): TGTGCCAGCAGTTACTCTGGGGGAAGCACAGATACGCAGTATTTT. Translated, it gives CASSYSGGSTDTQYF.

The table lists this clone with a few counts. The CDR3 DNA is TGTGCCAGCAGCCTGACCTTTAATGAAAAACTGTTTTTT. Translated, it gives CASSLTFNEKLFF. The chain couples TRBV7-7 to TRBJ1-4; D call uncertain. Germline lookup yields CDR1 SSHAT and CDR2 FNYEAQ (reference sequence). This CDR3 is built from 13 residues. V shed 5 bases and J shed 4 bases, with 8 bases lying between them. The full variable domain, rest sourced from reference TRBV7-7 and TRBJ1-4, is GAGVSQSPRYKVTKRGQDVTLRCDPISSHATLYWYQQALGQGPEFLTYFNYEAQPDKSGLPSDRFSAERPEGSISTLTIQRTEQRDSAMYRCASSLTFNEKLFFGSGTQLSVL.